The T cell receptor beta chain described here comes from a study of T-cell memory formation after mild COVID-19. Background on the study: For the most part, TCR clusters were specific to one donor.

Notes on this clonotype: Its cognate antigen is unknown.

General study findings and limits: Largely, contracting CD4+ clones fell within CM and EM, and contracting CD8+ clones within EMRA. Balance between CD4 and CD8 was seen in clones contracting day 15 to 85, and a CD4+ lean was seen in later expanders.

The CDR3 sequence is 18 residues long. V lost 1 base to trimming and J lost 9 bases; unmatched junction nucleotides: 17. Germline V lookup: CDR1 SGHTA, CDR2 FQGNSA. Using its own MiXCR run on the 5' RACE reads, TCRdb lists one record per CDR3 protein. This sample carries 350,000 to 500,000 distinct CDR3 sequences, over 15% of them seen once, and the ten largest clones take roughly 8.4%. The sample taken for sequencing was PBMCs or a T cell subset sorted from them (not recorded which). The chain recombines TRBV7-2 with TRBJ2-7; TRBD2 aligns across 11 bases. This TCR derives from an adult woman who had mild COVID-19 (a few samples of this study predate the infection). Cell type and time point are not known. CDR3 sequence (DNA): TGTGCCAGCAGCTTAGTCGCTAGCGGGGGGAGCGATACTACGAGGCAGTACTTC. Its protein product is CASSLVASGGSDTTRQYF.